Listed below are T cell receptor beta chains from one sample, sequenced in a study of shared clonotypes between healthy human individuals. Repertoires were generated with immunoSEQ multiplex PCR, while TCRdb's copy carries only in-frame clones and drops some. This sample carries around 95,000 clones, 65% to 70% of them seen once, and the ten largest clones take less than 50%. Material for sequencing was memory CD8+ T cells sorted from blood. The receptor source for this set is a man younger than 45 in good health. Both conserved end residues are part of each CDR3. The order of the fields is J gene, D gene, clone size, V gene, CDR3 protein, CDR3 DNA. The D gene is left open where the match is weak. Some rows have no size entry. The others give once, few or many, or a class for an expanded clone.

TRBJ2-4	-	many	TRBV30	CAWSPGVVNIQYF	TGTGCCTGGAGTCCGGGGGTTGTGAACATTCAGTACTTC
TRBJ2-7	-	-	TRBV5-1	CASSFGHDEQYF	TGCGCCAGCAGCTTTGGACACGACGAGCAGTACTTC
TRBJ2-5	-	few	TRBV11-2	CASSSDLGQETQYF	TGTGCCAGCAGCTCAGACTTGGGCCAAGAGACCCAGTACTTC
TRBJ2-1	-	few	TRBV7-8	CASSPGPSSYNEQFF	TGTGCCAGCAGCCCCGGGCCAAGCTCCTACAATGAGCAGTTCTTC
TRBJ2-5	TRBD1	-	TRBV15	CATSRGGTGGLETQYF	TGTGCCACCAGCAGGGGCGGGACAGGGGGTTTGGAGACCCAGTACTTC
TRBJ1-2	-	-	TRBV7-8	CASSSNRTLGLTNYGYTF	TGTGCCAGCAGCTCCAACAGGACTTTGGGCCTCACTAACTATGGCTACACCTTC
TRBJ2-7	-	few	TRBV2	CASSEQGMNSYEQYF	TGTGCCAGCAGTGAACAGGGGATGAATTCCTACGAGCAGTACTTC
TRBJ2-7	-	-	TRBV11-2	CASSLRVGTYEQYF	TGTGCCAGCAGCTTACGTGTCGGAACCTACGAGCAGTACTTC
TRBJ1-2	-	-	TRBV28	CASSFVGGKDGYTF	TGTGCCAGCAGTTTCGTCGGGGGGAAGGATGGCTACACCTTC
TRBJ2-3	-	-	TRBV9	CASSTVVSSTDTQYF	TGTGCCAGCAGCACCGTGGTTTCTAGCACAGATACGCAGTATTTT
TRBJ2-7	-	few	TRBV25-1	CASSVDSAYEQYF	TGTGCCAGCAGTGTCGACAGCGCCTACGAGCAGTACTTC
TRBJ1-1	-	-	TRBV11-1	CASSRRGVNTEAFF	TGTGCCAGCAGCCGCAGGGGCGTGAACACTGAAGCTTTCTTT
TRBJ1-1	TRBD1	-	TRBV5-8	CASSANRGHPMNTEAFF	TGTGCCAGCAGCGCCAACAGGGGCCACCCCATGAACACTGAAGCTTTCTTT
TRBJ2-7	-	few	TRBV5-1	CASSLGLQVSYEQYF	TGCGCCAGCAGCTTGGGGCTCCAAGTGAGCTACGAGCAGTACTTC
TRBJ2-3	TRBD2	-	TRBV14	CASSQVSFGAGAPDTQYF	TGTGCCAGCAGCCAAGTTAGTTTTGGAGCGGGAGCCCCAGATACGCAGTATTTT
TRBJ2-1	TRBD2	-	TRBV27	CASSGGGLAGYNEQFF	TGTGCCAGCAGTGGGGGGGGACTAGCGGGCTACAATGAGCAGTTCTTC
TRBJ1-4	TRBD1	-	TRBV7-9	CASESTGQGELTEKLFF	TGTGCCAGCGAATCCACAGGACAGGGCGAACTGACTGAAAAACTGTTTTTT
TRBJ2-2	-	-	TRBV2	CASRRTAGELFF	TGTGCCAGCAGACGGACAGCCGGGGAGCTGTTTTTT
TRBJ2-1	TRBD2	-	TRBV30	CAWSVQAGGLEQFF	TGTGCCTGGAGTGTACAAGCGGGAGGATTGGAGCAGTTCTTC
TRBJ2-1	TRBD2	few	TRBV2	CARSGGLAGLSSYNEQFF	TGTGCCAGATCCGGGGGACTAGCGGGACTAAGCTCCTACAATGAGCAGTTCTTC
TRBJ2-7	TRBD2	-	TRBV5-4	CASSLTSGSLLVYEQYF	TGTGCCAGCAGCTTGACTAGCGGGAGTCTCTTAGTTTACGAGCAGTACTTC
TRBJ2-3	TRBD1	-	TRBV29-1	CSVEGTAADTQYF	TGCAGCGTTGAGGGGACAGCGGCAGATACGCAGTATTTT
TRBJ2-3	-	-	TRBV30	CAWSGGLGTDTQYF	TGTGCCTGGAGTGGGGGGCTTGGAACAGATACGCAGTATTTT
TRBJ2-3	-	-	TRBV6-4	CASSDGQRTPTDTQYF	TGTGCCAGCAGTGACGGCCAGCGAACCCCCACAGATACGCAGTATTTT
TRBJ2-1	TRBD2	-	TRBV6-1	CASSDLAGGYNEQFF	TGTGCCAGCAGTGACCTAGCGGGAGGCTACAATGAGCAGTTCTTC
TRBJ2-1	TRBD1	few	TRBV10-3	CAISSGGVEQFF	TGTGCCATCAGTTCAGGGGGCGTTGAGCAGTTCTTC
TRBJ1-5	-	-	TRBV29-1	CSVGGGNQPQHF	TGCAGCGTAGGTGGGGGGAATCAGCCCCAGCATTTT
TRBJ2-7	TRBD2	-	TRBV6-5	CASSYLAGVHEQYF	TGTGCCAGCAGTTATCTAGCGGGAGTGCACGAGCAGTACTTC
TRBJ2-1	TRBD2	-	TRBV10-3	CAISGRVWKREGSYNEQFF	TGTGCCATCAGTGGTAGGGTTTGGAAGCGGGAGGGATCTTACAATGAGCAGTTCTTC
TRBJ2-5	-	-	TRBV11-2	CASSMTSYYETQYF	TGTGCCAGCAGCATGACTAGTTACTACGAGACCCAGTACTTC
TRBJ2-7	-	-	TRBV4-2	CASSQEGAASSYEQYF	TGTGCCAGCAGCCAAGAAGGGGCGGCGAGCTCCTACGAGCAGTACTTC
TRBJ2-3	TRBD2	-	TRBV7-9	CASSLASGTRDTQYF	TGTGCCAGCAGCTTAGCTAGCGGGACGCGTGATACGCAGTATTTT
TRBJ2-7	-	-	TRBV5-7	CASSTRRFARNPYEQYF	TGTGCCAGCAGCACACGAAGGTTCGCGAGAAACCCCTACGAGCAGTACTTC
TRBJ2-1	TRBD1	-	TRBV11-1	CASSLDRFDEQFF	TGTGCCAGCAGCTTGGACAGGTTCGATGAGCAGTTCTTC
TRBJ1-5	TRBD1	many	TRBV2	CASSDGQGTNQPQHF	TGTGCCAGCAGTGACGGACAGGGCACCAATCAGCCCCAGCATTTT
TRBJ2-3	TRBD2	few	TRBV7-6	CASSAGTSGSDTQYF	TGTGCCAGCAGCGCCGGGACTAGCGGGAGTGATACGCAGTATTTT
TRBJ1-4	TRBD1	-	TRBV25-1	CASREYGQGREKLFF	TGTGCCAGCAGAGAATACGGACAGGGTCGCGAAAAACTGTTTTTT
TRBJ1-2	-	-	TRBV6-1	CASTPVVHYGYTF	TGTGCCAGCACGCCGGTGGTTCACTATGGCTACACCTTC
TRBJ2-5	TRBD2	-	TRBV2	CASSRGDGETQYF	TGTGCCAGCAGTCGGGGGGACGGGGAGACCCAGTACTTC
TRBJ2-5	-	-	TRBV10-2	CASSDSGALETQYF	TGCGCCAGCAGTGATAGTGGGGCCCTGGAGACCCAGTACTTC
TRBJ2-1	TRBD2	-	TRBV6-4	CASSDSGSSYNEQFF	TGTGCCAGCAGTGATAGCGGGAGCTCCTACAATGAGCAGTTCTTC
TRBJ1-1	-	-	TRBV6-5	CASSFLFQANTEAFF	TGTGCCAGCAGTTTTCTTTTCCAGGCGAACACTGAAGCTTTCTTT
TRBJ1-1	-	many	TRBV5-1	CASSLELNTEAFF	TGCGCCAGCAGCTTGGAGTTGAACACTGAAGCTTTCTTT
TRBJ1-2	-	-	TRBV10-3	CAIRPRTVNYGYTF	TGTGCCATCCGTCCTCGGACAGTCAACTATGGCTACACCTTC
TRBJ2-7	-	few	TRBV28	CASSTFVYEQYF	TGTGCCAGCAGTACCTTTGTCTACGAGCAGTACTTC
TRBJ2-7	-	-	TRBV20-1	CSAATLYEQYF	TGCAGTGCGGCCACTCTATACGAGCAGTACTTC
TRBJ2-1	TRBD2	-	TRBV19	CASSSAGGTRMHEQFF	TGTGCCAGTAGTTCAGCGGGAGGGACCCGTATGCATGAGCAGTTCTTC
TRBJ2-1	-	once	TRBV5-1	CASSPRTPSSYNEQFF	TGCGCCAGCAGCCCGAGGACTCCCAGCTCCTACAATGAGCAGTTCTTC
TRBJ2-3	TRBD1	-	TRBV25-1	CASSEGATGTVTDTQYF	TGTGCCAGCAGTGAAGGGGCCACCGGGACAGTGACAGATACGCAGTATTTT
TRBJ2-2	-	-	TRBV28	CASSLRVWRENTGELFF	TGTGCCAGCAGTTTGCGCGTCTGGCGGGAGAACACCGGGGAGCTGTTTTTT
TRBJ1-1	-	-	TRBV7-9	CASSLRTVNEAFF	TGTGCCAGCAGCTTACGGACAGTAAATGAAGCTTTCTTT
TRBJ2-2	-	many	TRBV7-9	CASSLNGADTSANTGELFF	TGTGCCAGCAGCTTAAACGGGGCAGACACTTCCGCGAACACCGGGGAGCTGTTTTTT
TRBJ2-1	-	-	TRBV7-3	CASSLYRSNEQFF	TGTGCCAGCAGCTTATATAGGAGCAATGAGCAGTTCTTC
TRBJ2-1	TRBD2	-	TRBV5-3	CARSFREGPYNEQFF	TGTGCCAGAAGCTTCCGGGAGGGCCCCTACAATGAGCAGTTCTTC
TRBJ2-7	TRBD2	many	TRBV6-6	CASRGLAYEQYF	TGTGCCAGCAGGGGACTAGCCTACGAGCAGTACTTC